This T cell receptor beta chain was sequenced in a study of blood T cell repertoires in COVID-19. Study-wide context: Sites in the United States, Italy and Spain provided acute and convalescent COVID-19 samples. The analysed material was cDNA or gDNA that came from T cells, B-cell-depleted T cells, or PBMCs.

The V end was cut by 3 bases, the J end by 0 bases, with 12 bases between. Per germline, CDR1 WNHNN and CDR2 SYGVQD (reference sequence). This CDR3 has 16 residues. In the original processing: How many nucleated cells were present was estimated from reference gene primer amplification. Data came from immunoSEQ multiplex PCR; TCRdb stores just in-frame clones and leaves some out. That table gives V, J and clone size, and the DNA gave D and trimming. Seen here are around 200,000 clones, 70% to 90% observed once, and the top ten hold more than 4%. The TCR sequence derives from a woman younger than 45 who had been exposed to COVID-19. Sequencing was done on a sample of PBMCs or T cells enriched from blood (not recorded which). This chain uses TRBV10-1 with TRBJ1-5; D possibly corresponds to TRBD1 (6 bases). The CDR3: CASSERTVPSNQPQHF. The CDR3 DNA reads TGCGCCAGCAGTGAAAGGACAGTCCCTAGCAATCAGCCCCAGCATTTT.